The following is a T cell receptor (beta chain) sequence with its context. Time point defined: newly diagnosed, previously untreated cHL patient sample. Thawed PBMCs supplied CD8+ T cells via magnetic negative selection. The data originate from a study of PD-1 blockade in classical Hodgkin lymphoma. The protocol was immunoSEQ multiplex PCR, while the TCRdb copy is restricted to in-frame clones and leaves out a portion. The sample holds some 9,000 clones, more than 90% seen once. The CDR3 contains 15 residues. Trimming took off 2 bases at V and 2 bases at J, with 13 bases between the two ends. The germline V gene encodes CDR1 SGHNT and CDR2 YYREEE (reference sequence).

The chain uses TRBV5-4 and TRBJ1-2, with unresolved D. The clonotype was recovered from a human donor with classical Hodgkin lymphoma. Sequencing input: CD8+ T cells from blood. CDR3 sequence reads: CASSFLQRSNYGYTF. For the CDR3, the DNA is TGTGCCAGCAGCTTCCTCCAAAGGTCAAACTATGGCTACACCTTC.